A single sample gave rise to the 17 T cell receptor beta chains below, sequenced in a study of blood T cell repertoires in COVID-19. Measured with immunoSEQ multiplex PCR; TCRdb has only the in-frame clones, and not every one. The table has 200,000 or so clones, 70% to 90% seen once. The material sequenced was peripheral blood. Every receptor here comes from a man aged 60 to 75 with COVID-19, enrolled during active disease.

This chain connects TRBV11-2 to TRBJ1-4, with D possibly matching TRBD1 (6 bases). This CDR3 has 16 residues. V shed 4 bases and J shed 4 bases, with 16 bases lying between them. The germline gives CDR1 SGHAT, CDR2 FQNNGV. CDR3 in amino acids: CASSSNKQGSNEKLFF. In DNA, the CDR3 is TGTGCCAGCAGCTCTAACAAGCAGGGGAGTAATGAAAAACTGTTTTTT.

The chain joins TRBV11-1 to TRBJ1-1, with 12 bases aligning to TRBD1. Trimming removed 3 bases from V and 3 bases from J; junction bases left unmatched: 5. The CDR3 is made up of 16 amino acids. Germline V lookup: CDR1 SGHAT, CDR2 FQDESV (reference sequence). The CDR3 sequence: CASSFPGQGAYTEAFF. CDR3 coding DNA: TGTGCCAGCAGCTTCCCGGGACAGGGGGCGTACACTGAAGCTTTCTTT. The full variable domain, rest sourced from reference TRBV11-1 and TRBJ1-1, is EAEVAQSPRYKITEKSQAVAFWCDPISGHATLYWYRQILGQGPELLVQFQDESVVDDSQLPKDRFSAERLKGVDSTLKIQPAELGDSAMYLCASSFPGQGAYTEAFFGQGTRLTVV.

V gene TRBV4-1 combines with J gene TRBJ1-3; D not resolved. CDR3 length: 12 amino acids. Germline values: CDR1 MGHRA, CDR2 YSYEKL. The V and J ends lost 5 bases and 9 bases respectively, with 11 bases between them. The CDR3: CASSGMGGTIYF. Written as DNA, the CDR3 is TGCGCCAGCAGCGGAATGGGAGGCACCATATATTTT.

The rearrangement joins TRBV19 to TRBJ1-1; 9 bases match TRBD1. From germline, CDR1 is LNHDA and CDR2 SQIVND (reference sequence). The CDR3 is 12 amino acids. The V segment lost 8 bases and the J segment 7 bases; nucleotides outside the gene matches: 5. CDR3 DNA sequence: TGTGCCAGTCAGGACAGGGGCAGTGAAGCTTTCTTT. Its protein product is CASQDRGSEAFF. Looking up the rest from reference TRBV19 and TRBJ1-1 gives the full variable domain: DGGITQSPKYLFRKEGQNVTLSCEQNLNHDAMYWYRQDPGQGLRLIYYSQIVNDFQKGDIAEGYSVSREKKESFPLTVTSAQKNPTAFYLCASQDRGSEAFFGQGTRLTVV.

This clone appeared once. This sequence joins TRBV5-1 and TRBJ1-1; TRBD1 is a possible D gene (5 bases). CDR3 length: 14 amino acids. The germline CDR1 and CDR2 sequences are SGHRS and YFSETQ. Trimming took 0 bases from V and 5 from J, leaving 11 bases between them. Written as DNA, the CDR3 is TGCGCCAGCAGCTTGGGTCAGGGTAAAACTGAAGCTTTCTTT. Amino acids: CASSLGQGKTEAFF.

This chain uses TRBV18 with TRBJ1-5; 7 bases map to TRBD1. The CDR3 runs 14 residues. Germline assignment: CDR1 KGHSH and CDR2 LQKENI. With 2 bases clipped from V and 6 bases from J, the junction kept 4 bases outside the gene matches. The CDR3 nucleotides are TGTGCCAGCTCACCAGGAGGGGACAGTCAGCCCCAGCATTTT. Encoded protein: CASSPGGDSQPQHF.

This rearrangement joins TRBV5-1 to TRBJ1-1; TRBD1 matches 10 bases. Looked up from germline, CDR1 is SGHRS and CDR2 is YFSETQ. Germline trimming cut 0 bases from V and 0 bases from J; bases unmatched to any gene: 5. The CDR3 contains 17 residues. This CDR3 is CASSLVPGQGMNTEAFF. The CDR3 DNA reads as TGCGCCAGCAGCTTGGTCCCGGGACAGGGGATGAACACTGAAGCTTTCTTT.

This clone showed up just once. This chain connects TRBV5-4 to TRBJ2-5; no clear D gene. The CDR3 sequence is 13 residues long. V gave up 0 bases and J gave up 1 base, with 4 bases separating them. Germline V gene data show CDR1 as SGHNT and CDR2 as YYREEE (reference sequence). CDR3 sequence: CASSLDSQETQYF. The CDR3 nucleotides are TGTGCCAGCAGCTTGGACAGCCAAGAGACCCAGTACTTC.

The CDR3, as DNA: TGTGCCAGCAGTGAACTGGGAGGGAGTTCACCCCTCCACTTT. Translated, it gives CASSELGGSSPLHF. The chain employs TRBV6-1 and TRBJ1-6; D is uncertain. Trimming cost V 2 bases and J 9 bases, with 11 bases left between them. The germline gives CDR1 MNHNS, CDR2 SASEGT. The CDR3 has 14 residues.

CDR3 protein: CASSPSYGYTF. CDR3 bases: TGTGCCAGCAGCCCCTCTTATGGCTACACCTTC. The chain uses TRBV7-8 and TRBJ1-2, with D uncertain. The V gene's germline CDR1 is SGHVS and CDR2 FQNEAQ. The V end lost 5 bases, the J end lost 5 bases, and 6 bases lay between the germline ends. This CDR3 comprises 11 residues.

CDR3 in amino acids: CASSQDVGVSNQPQHF. The CDR3, as DNA: TGTGCCAGCAGCCAAGATGTCGGGGTAAGCAATCAGCCCCAGCATTTT. V and J are TRBV4-2 and TRBJ1-5, with unresolved D. The germline V gene encodes CDR1 LGHNA and CDR2 YNFKEQ. The V gene lost 0 bases and the J gene lost 1 base, with 10 bases spanning the gap. The CDR3 runs 16 residues.

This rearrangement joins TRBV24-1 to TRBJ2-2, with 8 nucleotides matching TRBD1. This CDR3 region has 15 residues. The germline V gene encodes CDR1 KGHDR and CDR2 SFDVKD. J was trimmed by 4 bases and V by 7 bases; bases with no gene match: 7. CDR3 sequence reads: CATSKQGVFTGELFF. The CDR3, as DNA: TGTGCCACCAGCAAACAGGGGGTATTCACCGGGGAGCTGTTTTTT.

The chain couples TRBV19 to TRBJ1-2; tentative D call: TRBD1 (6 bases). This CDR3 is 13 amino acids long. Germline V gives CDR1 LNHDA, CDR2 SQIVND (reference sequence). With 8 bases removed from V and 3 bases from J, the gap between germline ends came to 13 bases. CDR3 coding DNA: TGTGCCAGTGGCAGGGGCGAAGACTATGGCTACACCTTC. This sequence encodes CASGRGEDYGYTF.

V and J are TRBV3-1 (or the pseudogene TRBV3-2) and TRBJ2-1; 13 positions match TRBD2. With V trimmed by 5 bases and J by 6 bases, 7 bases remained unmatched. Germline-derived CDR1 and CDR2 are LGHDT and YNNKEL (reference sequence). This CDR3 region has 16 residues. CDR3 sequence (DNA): TGTGCCAGCAGCTTCACCGGGACTAGCGGGATCAATGAGCAGTTCTTC. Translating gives CASSFTGTSGINEQFF.

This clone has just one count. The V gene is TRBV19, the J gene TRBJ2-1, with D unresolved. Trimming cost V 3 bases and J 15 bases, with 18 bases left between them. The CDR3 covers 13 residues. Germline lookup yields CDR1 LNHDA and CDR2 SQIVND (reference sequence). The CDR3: CASSMEPWVSRFF. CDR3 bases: TGTGCCAGTAGTATGGAGCCGTGGGTCAGTCGGTTCTTC.

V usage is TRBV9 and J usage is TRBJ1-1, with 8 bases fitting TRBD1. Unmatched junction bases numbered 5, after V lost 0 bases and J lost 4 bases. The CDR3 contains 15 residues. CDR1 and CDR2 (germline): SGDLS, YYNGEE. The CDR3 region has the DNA TGTGCCAGCAGCGTAGATCCAGGGGGCGGCACTGAAGCTTTCTTT. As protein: CASSVDPGGGTEAFF.

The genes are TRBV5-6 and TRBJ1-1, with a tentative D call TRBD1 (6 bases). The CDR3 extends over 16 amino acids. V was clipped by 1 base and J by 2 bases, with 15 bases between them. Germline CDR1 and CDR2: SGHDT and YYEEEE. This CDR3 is CASSLRRGGYNTEAFF. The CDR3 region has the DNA TGTGCCAGCAGCTTGAGAAGGGGGGGATATAACACTGAAGCTTTCTTT.